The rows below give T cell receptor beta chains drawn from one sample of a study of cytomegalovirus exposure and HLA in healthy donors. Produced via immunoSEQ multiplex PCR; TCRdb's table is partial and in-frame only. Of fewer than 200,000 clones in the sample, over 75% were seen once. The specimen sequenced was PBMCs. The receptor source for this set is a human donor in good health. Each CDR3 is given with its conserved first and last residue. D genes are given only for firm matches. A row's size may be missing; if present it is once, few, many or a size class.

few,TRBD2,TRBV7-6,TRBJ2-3,TGTGCCAGCAGTTGGGAGCGGGGGACTAACACAGATACGCAGTATTTT,CASSWERGTNTDTQYF
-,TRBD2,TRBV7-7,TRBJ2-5,TGTGCCAGCAGCTACCGCGGGGGGCAGCAAGAGACCCAGTACTTC,CASSYRGGQQETQYF
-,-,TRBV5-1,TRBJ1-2,TGCGCCAGCAGCTTGGGGTCCACCAGGGACTATGGCTACACCTTC,CASSLGSTRDYGYTF
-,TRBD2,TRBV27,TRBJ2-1,TGTGCCAGCAGTTTGGGGACTAGCGGGGAGGGTGAGCAGTTCTTC,CASSLGTSGEGEQFF
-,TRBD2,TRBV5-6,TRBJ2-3,TGTGCCAGCAGCACTAGCGGGGGAGGCACAGATACGCAGTATTTT,CASSTSGGGTDTQYF
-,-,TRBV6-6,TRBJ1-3,TGTGCCAGCAGTTCCCGGGGTCCGGGTGACACCATATATTTT,CASSSRGPGDTIYF
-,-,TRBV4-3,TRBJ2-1,TGCGCCAGCAGCACATACAGGGCCAAGAATGAGCAGTTCTTC,CASSTYRAKNEQFF
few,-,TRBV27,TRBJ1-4,TGTGCCAGCATTCTCTCAGGTAATGAAAAACTGTTTTTT,CASILSGNEKLFF
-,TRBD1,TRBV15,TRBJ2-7,TGTGCCACCAGCTCCACCTTTCCGGGACAGGGGGCCCACGAGCAGTACTTC,CATSSTFPGQGAHEQYF
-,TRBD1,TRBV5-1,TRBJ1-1,TGCGCCAGCAGCCTCCGGGACAGGGGGCATACTGAAGCTTTCTTT,CASSLRDRGHTEAFF
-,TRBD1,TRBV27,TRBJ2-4,TGTGCCAGCAGTTTAGCGACAGGGGGTGGATACATTCAGTACTTC,CASSLATGGGYIQYF
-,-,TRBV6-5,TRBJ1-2,TGTGCCAGCAGTTACTTGGGCAGGGAGGTCTCTGGCTACACCTTC,CASSYLGREVSGYTF
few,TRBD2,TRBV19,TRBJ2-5,TGTGCCAGTAGGAGAGCGGGGGGACAAGAGACCCAGTACTTC,CASRRAGGQETQYF
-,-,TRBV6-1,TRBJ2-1,TGTGCCAGCAGGGAAATCGGGGGGCTTCGCAATGAGCAGTTCTTC,CASREIGGLRNEQFF
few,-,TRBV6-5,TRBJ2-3,TGTGCCAGCAGTTACTCACAGGATGAAGATACGCAGTATTTT,CASSYSQDEDTQYF
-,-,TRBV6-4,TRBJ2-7,TGTGCCAGCTCTCCTTCAGGGGACCTCTCCTACGAGCAGTACTTC,CASSPSGDLSYEQYF
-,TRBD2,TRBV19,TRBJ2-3,TGTGCCAGTAGTATAGTCGGGGGGGCCGTAGATACGCAGTATTTT,CASSIVGGAVDTQYF
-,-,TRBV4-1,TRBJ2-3,TGCGCCAGCAGCCAAGGGGTGGCTAGCGAGGGGGGGGATACGCAGTATTTT,CASSQGVASEGGDTQYF
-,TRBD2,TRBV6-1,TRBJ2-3,TGTGCCAGCAGTGTTAGCGGGGGGGCCCTGGCCGATACGCAGTATTTT,CASSVSGGALADTQYF
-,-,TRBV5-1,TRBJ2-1,TGCGCCAGCAGCTTGCGAACAGGTCCCTACAATGAGCAGTTCTTC,CASSLRTGPYNEQFF
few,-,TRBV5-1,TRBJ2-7,TGCGCCAGCAGCTTTTCGGACACCTTCTACGAGCAGTACTTC,CASSFSDTFYEQYF
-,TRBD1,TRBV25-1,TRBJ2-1,TGTGCCAGCAGTGAATCAGGTACTGGGACAGGGAGAGCCAGTGAGCAGTTCTTC,CASSESGTGTGRASEQFF
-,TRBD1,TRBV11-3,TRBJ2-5,TGTGCCAGCAGCTTAGATCTGACAGGGAACCAAGAGACCCAGTACTTC,CASSLDLTGNQETQYF
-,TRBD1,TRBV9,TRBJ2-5,TGTGCCAGCAGCGGAAAGGGACAGGGTGAAGAGACCCAGTACTTC,CASSGKGQGEETQYF
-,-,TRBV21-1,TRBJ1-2,TGTGCCAGAGGACAGCCTAACTATGGCTACACCTTC,CARGQPNYGYTF
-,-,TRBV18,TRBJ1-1,TGTGCCAGCTTTGAAAACAGGAACACTGAAGCTTTCTTT,CASFENRNTEAFF
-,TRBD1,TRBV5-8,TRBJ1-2,TGTGCCAGCAGCTGGACAGGTGGAGACTATGGCTACACCTTC,CASSWTGGDYGYTF
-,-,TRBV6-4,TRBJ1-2,TGTGCCAGCAGTGCTCATCAGGGATACATGGATGGCTACACCTTC,CASSAHQGYMDGYTF
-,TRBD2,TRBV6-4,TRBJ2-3,TGTGCCAGCAGTGACTCACTAGCGGGGGCAGATACGCAGTATTTT,CASSDSLAGADTQYF
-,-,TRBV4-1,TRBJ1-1,TGCGCCAGCAGCCAATTCCCGGGAGACGTGAACACTGAAGCTTTCTTT,CASSQFPGDVNTEAFF
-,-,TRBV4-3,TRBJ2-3,TGCGCCAGCAGCCAAGCATGGGCGGATACGCAGTATTTT,CASSQAWADTQYF
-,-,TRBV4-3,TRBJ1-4,TGCGCCAGCAGCCAAGGTTGGGGGGGGGATGAAAAACTGTTTTTT,CASSQGWGGDEKLFF
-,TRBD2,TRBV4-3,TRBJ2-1,TGCGCCAGCAGTCTGGGGGGGTCAGTGGGCAATGAGCAGTTCTTC,CASSLGGSVGNEQFF
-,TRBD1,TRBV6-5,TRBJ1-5,TGTGCCACCTCACAGGGGGCTGGTCAGCCCCAGCATTTT,CATSQGAGQPQHF
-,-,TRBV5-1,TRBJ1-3,TGCGCCAGCAGCGCTAGCTCTGGAAACACCATATATTTT,CASSASSGNTIYF
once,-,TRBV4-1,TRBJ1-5,TGCGCCAGCAGCCGTATACCCTCGGGGGGATACAATCAGCCCCAGCATTTT,CASSRIPSGGYNQPQHF
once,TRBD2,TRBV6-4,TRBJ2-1,TGTGCCAGCAGTTCGTCGGGGGGGACCTACAATGAGCAGTTCTTC,CASSSSGGTYNEQFF
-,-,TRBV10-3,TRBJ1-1,TGTGCCATCAGGGGCGGCCAGGGTACTGAAGCTTTCTTT,CAIRGGQGTEAFF
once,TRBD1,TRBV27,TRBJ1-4,TGTGCCAGCAGTTATCAAGGGGGGACAGGGTTGAAAAAACTGTTTTTT,CASSYQGGTGLKKLFF
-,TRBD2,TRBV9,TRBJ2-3,TGTGCCAGCAGCGCCTTTAGCGGGGGGGCGGGAGATACGCAGTATTTT,CASSAFSGGAGDTQYF
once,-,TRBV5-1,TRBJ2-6,TGCGCCAGCAGCTTAGGGAGCATTCTTACCTCTGGGGCCAACGTCCTGACTTTC,CASSLGSILTSGANVLTF
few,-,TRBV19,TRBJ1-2,TGTGCCAGTACGTGGCAGGGTGGGAACTATGGCTACACCTTC,CASTWQGGNYGYTF
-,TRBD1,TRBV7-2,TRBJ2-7,TGTGCCAGCAGCTTCTGGACAGGTACCTACGAGCAGTACTTC,CASSFWTGTYEQYF
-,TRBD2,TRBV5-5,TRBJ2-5,TGTGCCAGCAGCTGGGGGCAGCGGGGGATCGAGACCCAGTACTTC,CASSWGQRGIETQYF
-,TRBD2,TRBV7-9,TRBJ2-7,TGTGCCAGCAGTTGGACTAGCGGTAGATACGAGCAGTACTTC,CASSWTSGRYEQYF